Listed below are T cell receptor beta chains from one sample, sequenced in a study of technical replicates of blood from a handful of donors. Assay used: immunoSEQ multiplex PCR; TCRdb lists only in-frame clones, some missing. Seen here are 75,000 to 100,000 clones, 95% observed once, and the top ten hold 0.26%. The sequenced sample consisted of T cells isolated from PBMCs. The origin of the receptors is a human donor in good health. The conserved cysteine and the conserved F or W are not part of the CDR3 here.

cdr3_length v_call cdr3_aa
15 TRBV2 ASSENRAGALNQPQH
18 TRBV2 ASSGFGRESVLSADYGYT
15 TRBV7-6 ASTLGLTGMIQETQY
9 TRBV2 ASVEDYGYT
9 TRBV29-1 SVHTGEDQH
13 TRBV30 AWSLTSGGRGGYT
10 TRBV10-1 ASSERGREAF
13 TRBV6-5 ASSLGPSNNQPQH
12 TRBV7-9 ASSLGGQGGEQY
13 TRBV5-1 ASSSGKDRMEGYT
15 TRBV5-1 ASSLPQGATSTDTQY
12 TRBV19 ASLGGAVSHGYT
10 TRBV27 ASSSRQGEAF
13 TRBV10-2 ASSTRGGLNTEAF
12 TRBV5-4 ASSLAGTDYGYT
15 TRBV4-1 ASSQSGGLVSYNEQF